This T cell receptor beta chain originates from a study of cytomegalovirus exposure and HLA in healthy donors. Turning to the study itself: HLA-typed donors contributed 65 million to 95 million unique TCRs, which were held in an early data release.

PCR was performed using 60 Vbeta and 13 Jbeta primers. The data were produced by immunoSEQ multiplex PCR, yet TCRdb's version contains in-frame clones alone and is incomplete. This sample has some 150,000 clones, with 60% to 80% found just once. Trimming shortened V by 2 bases and J by 4 bases, and 8 bases separated the two germline ends. There are 13 residues in the CDR3. Germline V gene data show CDR1 as MNHNS and CDR2 as SASEGT. Sequencing was done on a sample of PBMCs. This clonotype originated in a man in his late teens or twenties in good health and CMV-seropositive. The J gene is TRBJ2-5, the V gene TRBV6-1; D not resolved. The CDR3 region has the DNA TGTGCCAGCAGTGAAAATTGGGCAGAGACCCAGTACTTC. Protein: CASSENWAETQYF.